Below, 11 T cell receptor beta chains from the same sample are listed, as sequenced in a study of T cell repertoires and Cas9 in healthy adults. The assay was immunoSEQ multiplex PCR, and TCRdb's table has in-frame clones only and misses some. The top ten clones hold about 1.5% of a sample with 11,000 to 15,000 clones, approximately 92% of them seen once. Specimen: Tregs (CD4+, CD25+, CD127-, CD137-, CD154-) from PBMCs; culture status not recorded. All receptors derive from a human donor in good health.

This CDR3 reads CASSPSGFSYEQYV. For the CDR3, the DNA is TGTGCCAGCAGCCCCAGCGGGTTTTCCTACGAGCAGTACGTC. The chain recombines TRBV5-4 with TRBJ2-7, with D perhaps matching TRBD2 (6 bases). V was cut by 4 bases and J by 1 base, with 12 bases left in between. CDR3 length equals 14 residues. CDR1 and CDR2 from the germline V gene are SGHNT and YYREEE (reference sequence).

CDR3 sequence reads: CASSQDPGTGWDTQYF. As DNA, the CDR3 is TGCGCCAGCAGCCAAGATCCCGGGACAGGGTGGGATACGCAGTATTTT. This chain joins TRBV4-1 and TRBJ2-3; 9 bases map to TRBD1. Germline CDR1 is MGHRA and CDR2 is YSYEKL. Trimming took 0 bases from V and 6 from J; bases not matched to a gene: 7. This CDR3 region has 16 residues.

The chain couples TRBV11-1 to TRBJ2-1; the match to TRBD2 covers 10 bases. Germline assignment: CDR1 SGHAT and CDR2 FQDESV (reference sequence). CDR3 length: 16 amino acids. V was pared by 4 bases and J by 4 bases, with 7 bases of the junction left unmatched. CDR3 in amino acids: CASSSQLAGRYNEQFF. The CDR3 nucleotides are TGTGCCAGCAGCTCCCAACTAGCGGGGCGATACAATGAGCAGTTCTTC.

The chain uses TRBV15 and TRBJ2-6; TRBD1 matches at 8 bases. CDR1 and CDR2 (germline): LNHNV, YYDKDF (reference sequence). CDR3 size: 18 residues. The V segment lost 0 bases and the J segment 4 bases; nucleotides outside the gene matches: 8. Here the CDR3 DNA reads TGTGCCACCAGCAGAGATCCGCACAGGGGGTCCGGGGCCAACGTCCTGACTTTC. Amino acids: CATSRDPHRGSGANVLTF.

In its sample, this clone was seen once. The CDR3 reads CAIRREMGGTEAFF. The CDR3 DNA is TGTGCCATCAGGAGGGAGATGGGGGGAACTGAAGCTTTCTTT. The rearrangement links TRBV6-5 to TRBJ1-1, with a tentative D call TRBD1 (5 bases). Trimming removed 10 bases from V and 5 bases from J, with 20 bases in between. Per germline, CDR1 MNHEY and CDR2 SVGAGI. The CDR3 consists of 14 residues.

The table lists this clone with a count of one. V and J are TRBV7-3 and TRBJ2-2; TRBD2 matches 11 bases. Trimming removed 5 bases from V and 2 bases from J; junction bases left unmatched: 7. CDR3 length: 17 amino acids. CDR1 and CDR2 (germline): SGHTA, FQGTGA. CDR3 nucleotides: TGTGCCAGCAGCCCCGGACTAGCGGGTATTAACACCGGGGAGCTGTTTTTT. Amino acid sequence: CASSPGLAGINTGELFF.

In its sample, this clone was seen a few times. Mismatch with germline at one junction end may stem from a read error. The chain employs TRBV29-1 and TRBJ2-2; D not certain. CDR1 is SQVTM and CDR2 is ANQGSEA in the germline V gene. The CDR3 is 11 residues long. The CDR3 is CSVTVTEELFF. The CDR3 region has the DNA TGCAGCGTCACAGTAACCGAGGAGCTGTTTTTT.

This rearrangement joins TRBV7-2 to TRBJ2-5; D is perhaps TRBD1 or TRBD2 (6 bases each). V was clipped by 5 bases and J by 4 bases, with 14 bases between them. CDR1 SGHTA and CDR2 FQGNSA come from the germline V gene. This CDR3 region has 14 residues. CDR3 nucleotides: TGTGCCAGCAGCGCTCGACTAGGGGGAGAGACCCAGTACTTC. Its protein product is CASSARLGGETQYF.

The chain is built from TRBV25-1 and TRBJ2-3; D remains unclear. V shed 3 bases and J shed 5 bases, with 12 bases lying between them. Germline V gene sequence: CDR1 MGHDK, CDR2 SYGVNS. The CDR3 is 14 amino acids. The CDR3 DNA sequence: TGTGCCAGCAGTGATTCTAGTTGGGTAGATACGCAGTATTTT. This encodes CASSDSSWVDTQYF. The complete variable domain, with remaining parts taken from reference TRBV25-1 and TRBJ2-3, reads EADIYQTPRYLVIGTGKKITLECSQTMGHDKMYWYQQDPGMELHLIHYSYGVNSTEKGDLSSESTVSRIRTEHFPLTLESARPSHTSQYLCASSDSSWVDTQYFGPGTRLTVL.

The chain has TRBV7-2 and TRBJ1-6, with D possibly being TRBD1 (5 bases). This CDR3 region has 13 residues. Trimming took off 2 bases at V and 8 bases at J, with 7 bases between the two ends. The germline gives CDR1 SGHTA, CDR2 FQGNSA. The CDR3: CASSLQGDSPLHF. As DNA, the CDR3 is TGTGCCAGCAGCTTACAGGGTGATTCACCCCTCCACTTT. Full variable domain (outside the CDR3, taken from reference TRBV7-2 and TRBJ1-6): GAGVSQSPSNKVTEKGKDVELRCDPISGHTALYWYRQSLGQGLEFLIYFQGNSAPDKSGLPSDRFSAERTGGSVSTLTIQRTQQEDSAVYLCASSLQGDSPLHFGNGTRLTVT.

The CDR3 region has the DNA TGTGCCAGCAGCTTAACAGGGGGGGATTATTCACCCCTCCACTTT. Its translation is CASSLTGGDYSPLHF. The gene calls are TRBV11-3 and TRBJ1-6, with 8 bases identical to TRBD1. The junction had 5 bases not matched to a gene; V was cut back by 2 bases and J by 8 bases. The CDR3 runs 15 residues. CDR1 is SGHNT, CDR2 YENEEA, per germline.